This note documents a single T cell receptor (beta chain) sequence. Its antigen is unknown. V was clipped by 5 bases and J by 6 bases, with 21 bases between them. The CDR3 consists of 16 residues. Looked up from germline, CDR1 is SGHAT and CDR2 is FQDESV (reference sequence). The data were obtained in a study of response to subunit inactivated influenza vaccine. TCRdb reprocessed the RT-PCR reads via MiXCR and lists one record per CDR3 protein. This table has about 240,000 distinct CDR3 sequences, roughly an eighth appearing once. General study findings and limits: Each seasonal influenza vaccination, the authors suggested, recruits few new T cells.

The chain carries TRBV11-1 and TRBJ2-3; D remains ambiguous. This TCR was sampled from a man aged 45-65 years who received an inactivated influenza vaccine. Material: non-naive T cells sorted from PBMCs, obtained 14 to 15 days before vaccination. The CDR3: CASSLERIVAPDTQYF. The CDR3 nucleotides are TGTGCCAGCAGCCTGGAGCGAATCGTCGCCCCGGATACGCAGTATTTT. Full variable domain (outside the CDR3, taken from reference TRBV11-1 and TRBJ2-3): EAEVAQSPRYKITEKSQAVAFWCDPISGHATLYWYRQILGQGPELLVQFQDESVVDDSQLPKDRFSAERLKGVDSTLKIQPAELGDSAMYLCASSLERIVAPDTQYFGPGTRLTVL.